The clone carrying this T cell receptor beta chain occurred a few times. Its target is unknown. The authors amplified TCR beta CDR3 regions from RNA transcripts. Investigators did first-round RT-PCR with HTBI primers, then second-round multiplex PCR. Via MiXCR, TCRdb re-called the multiplex PCR reads, giving one row per CDR3 protein. The top ten hold roughly 7% of the sample, which has roughly 380,000 distinct CDR3 sequences, roughly 15% seen once. The sample belongs to a study of Graves' ophthalmopathy and Graves' hyperthyroidism. About the study: There was a collection of peripheral blood at initial diagnosis, before any treatment. The study, taken as a whole, reports: Clonotypes were expanded in thyroid at above 0.001 frequency, and most also appeared in blood.

The stable label applied to hyperthyroidism with no ophthalmopathy within 18 months of follow-up. Hyperthyroidism patients, aged 18 to 65, were newly diagnosed, under 2 months' duration. The CDR3 sequence is 14 residues long. V lost 4 bases and J lost 4, with 12 bases in between. CDR1 SGHRS and CDR2 YFSETQ come from the germline V gene. The source of this sequence is a young woman with stable Graves' hyperthyroidism. This sequence joins TRBV5-1 and TRBJ1-3, with no clear D. The sample comprised peripheral blood. CDR3 protein: CASSPGGGGNTIYF. CDR3 nucleotides: TGCGCCAGCAGCCCCGGTGGCGGCGGAAACACCATATATTTT. Drawing the rest from reference TRBV5-1 and TRBJ1-3, the complete variable domain is KAGVTQTPRYLIKTRGQQVTLSCSPISGHRSVSWYQQTPGQGLQFLFEYFSETQRNKGNFPGRFSGRQFSNSRSEMNVSTLELGDSALYLCASSPGGGGNTIYFGEGSWLTVV.